This TCR beta chain stems from a study of blood T cells in healthy people across ages. General study findings and limits: CMV status of donors was unknown, possibly confounding expanded clonotype changes. Per million T cells, TCR beta diversity dropped roughly linearly as age increased. No conclusive comparison of naive versus antigen-experienced cells was possible with unsorted PBMCs. The authors considered diversity estimates from one million T cells to be underestimates.

The CDR3 spans 17 residues. Germline values: CDR1 DFQATT, CDR2 SNEGSKA (reference sequence). Trimming at V came to 3 bases and at J to 0 bases, leaving 4 bases not matched to a gene. This clonotype was detected many times. Its antigen remains unidentified. With a J-beta primer mix and a sample-barcoded 5' primer, a second PCR ran about 7 to 12 cycles. TCRdb itself ran the 5' RACE reads through MiXCR, one entry per CDR3 protein. The table shows about 590,000 distinct CDR3 sequences, with around 31% occurring only once. Sequencing was performed on blood. The sequence derives from a woman of 80 years or more in good health. The chain links TRBV20-1 to TRBJ2-6; 11 positions agree with TRBD1. This CDR3 is CSASLGTGGSGANVLTF. CDR3 nucleotide sequence: TGCAGTGCTAGCCTCGGGACAGGGGGCTCTGGGGCCAACGTCCTGACTTTC.